Included here is one T cell receptor beta chain sequence, with context. The target of this receptor is not known. Per-base quality was not reported, and no clone a single base away is much larger than it. Memory T cell samples that were not cultured went straight to sequencing right after ex vivo isolation. CD4+ total memory, central memory, effector memory and circulating T follicular helper cells were isolated from peripheral blood mononuclear cells. CDR1 and CDR2 (SGHVS, FQNEAQ) derive from the germline V gene. Its CDR3 holds 15 amino acids, cysteine through phenylalanine. Only the CDR3 portion is preserved as DNA: 45 bases, with reading frame beginning at the first base. V is pruned by 3 bases and J by 5 bases, leaving 6 bases of the junction without a gene match. The sample comes from a study of CD4 T cell repertoires in COVID-19 (dated by TCRdb to about 2021). About the investigation overall: To analyze cross-reactivity, the CFSE-low cells were expanded with IL-2 for approximately 11 days and then labeled again and restimulated with spike proteins from other coronaviruses. TCR Vbeta repertoire analysis of SARS-CoV-2-reactive T cells was conducted at the subset level in a few recovered individuals. The study characterized naturally processed CD4+ T cell responses to SARS-CoV-2 spike and nucleoprotein in COVID-19-recovered individuals, using TCR Vbeta sequencing to assess clonal composition. Overall study results and their limits: Two or all three memory subsets shared several of the most expanded SARS-CoV-2-reactive clonotypes, which suggests intraclonal diversification. Between about 7 and 28% of SARS-CoV-2 clonotypes were also found in SARS-CoV and/or HKU1 spike-stimulated secondary cultures, consistent with cross-reactivity.

The library was made by the immunoSEQ multiplex PCR assay. Processing in the source paper ran as follows. To quantify how much the repertoires of different subsets overlapped, the Chao-Jaccard similarity index was used along with counts of shared clonotypes. Imported from immuneACCESS, the table was reduced by TCRdb to in-frame sequences with V and J called. These copies leave out some clones; in studies compared against another copy, an unresolved V gene accounts for under half, and the cause of the remainder is not known. The V and J calls and clone size come from that table; D and trimming were worked out from the DNA. The table for this sample lists about 24,000 clones; 93% of them were counted only once. The ten largest clonotypes hold around 0.66% of the sample.

This clonotype was obtained from a human donor who had COVID-19. The material was circulating follicular helper CD4+ T cells (cTfh) from blood, obtained before the COVID-19 pandemic. What the cell subset or site label conveys for this sample: circulating T follicular helper cells. Rearrangement joined TRBV7-8 to TRBJ2-2, and TRBD2 matches 7 of the central bases. The CDR3 protein is CASSFGGDLTGELFF. The DNA sequence reads TGTGCCAGCAGCTTTGGGGGGGATTTAACCGGGGAGCTGTTTTTT.